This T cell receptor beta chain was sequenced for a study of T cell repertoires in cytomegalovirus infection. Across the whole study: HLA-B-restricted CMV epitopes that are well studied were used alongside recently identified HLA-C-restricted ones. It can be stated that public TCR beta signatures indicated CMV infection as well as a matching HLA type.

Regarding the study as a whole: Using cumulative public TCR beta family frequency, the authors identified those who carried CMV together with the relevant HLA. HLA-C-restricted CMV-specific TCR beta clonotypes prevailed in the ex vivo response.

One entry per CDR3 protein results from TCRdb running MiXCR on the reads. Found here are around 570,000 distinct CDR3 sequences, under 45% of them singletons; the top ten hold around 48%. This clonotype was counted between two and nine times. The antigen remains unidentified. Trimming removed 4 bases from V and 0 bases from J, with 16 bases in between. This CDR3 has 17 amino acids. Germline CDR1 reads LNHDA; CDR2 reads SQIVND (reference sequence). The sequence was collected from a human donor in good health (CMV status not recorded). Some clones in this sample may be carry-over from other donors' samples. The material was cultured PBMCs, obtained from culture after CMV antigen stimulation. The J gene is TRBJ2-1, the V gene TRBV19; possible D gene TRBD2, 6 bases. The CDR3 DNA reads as TGTGCCAGTAGTAGGGGGGTACACGTTAGCTCCTACAATGAGCAGTTCTTC. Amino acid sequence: CASSRGVHVSSYNEQFF.